One and the same sample provided the 5 T cell receptor beta chains below, sequenced in a study of early T cells in non-severe SARS-CoV-2 infection. TCRdb recomputed calls from the 5' RACE reads with MiXCR, one row per CDR3 protein. The sample has some 34,000 distinct CDR3 sequences, approximately 6.9% seen once. The starting material was whole blood, obtained at baseline. These receptors all come from an adult who was a healthcare worker with PCR-confirmed SARS-CoV-2 infection or an uninfected control (not recorded which).

This clonotype showed up many times. This sequence joins TRBV7-2 and TRBJ2-5; no firm D call. The germline CDR1 and CDR2 sequences are SGHTA and FQGNSA. There are 13 residues in the CDR3. Trimming took off 3 bases at V and 1 base at J, with 6 bases between the two ends. DNA of the CDR3: TGTGCCAGCAGCTTCCAGATCCAAGAGACCCAGTACTTC. As protein: CASSFQIQETQYF.

This clonotype has a handful of counts. The chain recombines TRBV10-3 with TRBJ2-7; 9 nucleotides align to TRBD1. Trimming removed 7 bases from V and 3 bases from J; junction bases left unmatched: 4. The CDR3 runs 13 residues. Germline CDR1 is ENHRY and CDR2 is SYGVKD. The CDR3 DNA reads as TGTGCCATCAATCCGGGACAGGGCTACGAGCAGTACTTC. It specifies CAINPGQGYEQYF.

This clonotype was detected many times. J is TRBJ2-7 and V is TRBV19, with D possibly TRBD1 on 5 matching bases. The CDR3 loop spans 17 amino acids. Trimming took 7 bases from V and 0 from J, leaving 22 bases between them. The germline V gene encodes CDR1 LNHDA and CDR2 SQIVND (reference sequence). Written as DNA, the CDR3 is TGTGCCAGTAACTCAATCCCGACAGTTCCCTTCTCCTACGAGCAGTACGTC. As protein: CASNSIPTVPFSYEQYV.

In its sample, this clonotype was seen many times. This sequence joins TRBV7-2 and TRBJ1-5, with D possibly matching TRBD1 (6 bases). CDR3 length: 14 residues. Germline V gene lookup returns CDR1 SGHTA and CDR2 FQGNSA. V lost 1 base, J lost 3 bases, and 7 bases lay in between. This chain's CDR3 is CASSLGQDNQPQHF. DNA of the CDR3: TGTGCCAGCAGCTTAGGACAGGACAATCAGCCCCAGCATTTT.

The rearrangement uses TRBV7-2 and TRBJ1-1; D not resolved. This CDR3 comprises 12 residues. Deletions cut 7 bases from V and 1 base from J, with 7 bases between. Germline V CDR1 and CDR2: SGHTA, FQGNSA. The DNA of the CDR3 is TGTGCCAGCACCCTGAGGAACACTGAAGCTTTCTTT. This sequence encodes CASTLRNTEAFF.